The rows below give T cell receptor beta chains drawn from one sample of a study of cytomegalovirus exposure and HLA in healthy donors. Repertoires were generated with immunoSEQ multiplex PCR, while TCRdb's copy carries only in-frame clones and drops some. This table holds about 80,000 clones, roughly 80% found once. What was sequenced was PBMCs. These receptors were taken from a woman between 40 and 50 years old in good health and CMV-seronegative. The CDR3 runs from the conserved cysteine through the conserved F or W. The D gene is left open where the match is weak. Size is stated for part of the rows, as once, few or many counts, or as a class when the clone is expanded.

j_call: TRBJ2-5; v_call: TRBV7-6; d_call: TRBD1; clone_size: .; cdr3_aa: CASSQRRQGADQETQYF; cdr3_nt: TGTGCCAGCAGCCAGCGTCGACAGGGGGCGGACCAAGAGACCCAGTACTTC
j_call: TRBJ2-1; v_call: TRBV27; d_call: TRBD1; clone_size: .; cdr3_aa: CASSHTTGLRGNEQFF; cdr3_nt: TGTGCCAGCAGTCACACGACAGGGCTCAGGGGGAATGAGCAGTTCTTC
j_call: TRBJ2-3; v_call: TRBV5-1; d_call: TRBD2; clone_size: .; cdr3_aa: CASRDRGDGTDTQYF; cdr3_nt: TGCGCCAGCAGGGATCGGGGGGATGGCACAGATACGCAGTATTTT
j_call: TRBJ2-1; v_call: TRBV5-1; d_call: TRBD2; clone_size: once; cdr3_aa: CASSLAAGVEQFF; cdr3_nt: TGCGCCAGCAGCTTGGCAGCGGGAGTTGAGCAGTTCTTC
j_call: TRBJ1-1; v_call: TRBV11-2; d_call: .; clone_size: few; cdr3_aa: CASRLNNQGNTEAFF; cdr3_nt: TGTGCCAGCAGACTTAACAACCAGGGGAACACTGAAGCTTTCTTT
j_call: TRBJ2-3; v_call: TRBV7-8; d_call: .; clone_size: .; cdr3_aa: CASSLWDWGTDTQYF; cdr3_nt: TGTGCCAGCAGCTTATGGGACTGGGGCACAGATACGCAGTATTTT
j_call: TRBJ1-4; v_call: TRBV5-1; d_call: .; clone_size: few; cdr3_aa: CASSLELQGSNEKLFF; cdr3_nt: TGCGCCAGCAGTCTCGAGCTACAGGGATCGAATGAAAAACTGTTTTTT
j_call: TRBJ2-5; v_call: TRBV5-5; d_call: .; clone_size: .; cdr3_aa: CASSLVQGNLRETQYF; cdr3_nt: TGTGCCAGCAGCTTGGTCCAGGGAAATTTGCGAGAGACCCAGTACTTC
j_call: TRBJ2-7; v_call: TRBV5-1; d_call: .; clone_size: .; cdr3_aa: CASSLGTEVYEQYF; cdr3_nt: TGCGCCAGCAGCTTGGGGACAGAGGTATACGAGCAGTACTTC
j_call: TRBJ2-2; v_call: TRBV29-1; d_call: TRBD1; clone_size: once; cdr3_aa: CSVEDPGGTGELFF; cdr3_nt: TGCAGCGTTGAAGACCCAGGGGGTACCGGGGAGCTGTTTTTT
j_call: TRBJ1-1; v_call: TRBV6-5; d_call: TRBD1; clone_size: .; cdr3_aa: CASSYEVGQAGEAFF; cdr3_nt: TGTGCCAGCAGTTACGAGGTGGGACAGGCTGGTGAAGCTTTCTTT
j_call: TRBJ2-7; v_call: TRBV9; d_call: .; clone_size: few; cdr3_aa: CASSAGGTGAYEQYF; cdr3_nt: TGTGCCAGCAGCGCCGGGGGGACAGGAGCCTACGAGCAGTACTTC
j_call: TRBJ2-3; v_call: TRBV13; d_call: TRBD2; clone_size: .; cdr3_aa: CASSYPGLAGEGPDTQYF; cdr3_nt: TGTGCCAGCAGCTATCCGGGACTAGCGGGAGAGGGTCCAGATACGCAGTATTTT
j_call: TRBJ2-3; v_call: TRBV18; d_call: TRBD1; clone_size: few; cdr3_aa: CASTDRGTDTQYF; cdr3_nt: TGTGCCAGCACCGACAGGGGGACAGATACGCAGTATTTT